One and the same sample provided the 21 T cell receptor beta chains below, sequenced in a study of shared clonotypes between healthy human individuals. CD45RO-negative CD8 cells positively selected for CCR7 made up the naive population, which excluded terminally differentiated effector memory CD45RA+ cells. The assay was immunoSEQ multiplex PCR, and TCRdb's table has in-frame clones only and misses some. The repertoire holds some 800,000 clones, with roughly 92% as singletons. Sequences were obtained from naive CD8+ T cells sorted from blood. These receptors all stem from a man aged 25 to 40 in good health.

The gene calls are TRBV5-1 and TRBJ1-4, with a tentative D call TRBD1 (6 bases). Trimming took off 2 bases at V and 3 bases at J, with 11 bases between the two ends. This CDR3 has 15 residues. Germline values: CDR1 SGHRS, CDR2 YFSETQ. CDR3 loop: CASSFGGASNEKLFF. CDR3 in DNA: TGCGCCAGCAGCTTTGGGGGGGCATCTAATGAAAAACTGTTTTTT.

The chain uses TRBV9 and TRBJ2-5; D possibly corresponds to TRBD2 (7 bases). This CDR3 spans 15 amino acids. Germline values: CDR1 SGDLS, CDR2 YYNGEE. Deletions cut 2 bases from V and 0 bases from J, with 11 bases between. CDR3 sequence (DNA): TGTGCCAGCAGCGTCTGGGGGGGCCACCAAGAGACCCAGTACTTC. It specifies CASSVWGGHQETQYF.

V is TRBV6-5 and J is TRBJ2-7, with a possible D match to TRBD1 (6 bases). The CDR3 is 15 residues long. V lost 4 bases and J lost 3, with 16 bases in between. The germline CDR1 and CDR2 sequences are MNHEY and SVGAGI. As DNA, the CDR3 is TGTGCCAGCAGTTTTTCACAGGGCTCATACTACGAGCAGTACTTC. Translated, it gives CASSFSQGSYYEQYF.

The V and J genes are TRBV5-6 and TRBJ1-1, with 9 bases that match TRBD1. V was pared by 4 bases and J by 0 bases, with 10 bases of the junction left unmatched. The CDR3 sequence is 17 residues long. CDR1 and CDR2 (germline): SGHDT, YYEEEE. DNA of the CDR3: TGTGCCAGCAGCCTCCGGGACAGGGTTCGGGTGAACACTGAAGCTTTCTTT. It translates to CASSLRDRVRVNTEAFF.

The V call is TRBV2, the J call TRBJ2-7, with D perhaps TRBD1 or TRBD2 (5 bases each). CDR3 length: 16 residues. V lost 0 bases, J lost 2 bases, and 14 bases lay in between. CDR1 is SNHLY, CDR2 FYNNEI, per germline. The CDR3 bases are TGTGCCAGCAGTGAAGCTCCCGGGACGGCTCCCTACGAGCAGTACTTC. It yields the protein CASSEAPGTAPYEQYF.

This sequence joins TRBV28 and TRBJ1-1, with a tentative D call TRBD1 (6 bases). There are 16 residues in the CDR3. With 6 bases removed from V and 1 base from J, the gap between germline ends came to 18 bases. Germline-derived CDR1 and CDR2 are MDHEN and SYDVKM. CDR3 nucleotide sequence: TGTGCCAGCAGGACCACAATAGGACAGCAGAACACTGAAGCTTTCTTT. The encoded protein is CASRTTIGQQNTEAFF.

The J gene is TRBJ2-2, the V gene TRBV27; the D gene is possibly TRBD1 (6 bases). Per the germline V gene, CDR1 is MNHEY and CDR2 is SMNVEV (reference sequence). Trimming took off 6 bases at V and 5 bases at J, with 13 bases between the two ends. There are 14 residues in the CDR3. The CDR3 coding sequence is TGTGCCAGCAGCCCCGGGACAAAGACCGGGGAGCTGTTTTTT. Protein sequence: CASSPGTKTGELFF.

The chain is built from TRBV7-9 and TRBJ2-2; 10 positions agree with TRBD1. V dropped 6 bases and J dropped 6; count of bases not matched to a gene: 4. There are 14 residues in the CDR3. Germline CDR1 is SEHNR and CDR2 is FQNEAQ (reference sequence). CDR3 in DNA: TGTGCCAGCAGTGAGGGACAGGGGTCCGGGGAGCTGTTTTTT. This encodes CASSEGQGSGELFF. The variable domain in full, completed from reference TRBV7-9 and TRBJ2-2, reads DTGVSQNPRHKITKRGQNVTFRCDPISEHNRLYWYRQTLGQGPEFLTYFQNEAQLEKSRLLSDRFSAERPKGSFSTLEIQRTEQGDSAMYLCASSEGQGSGELFFGEGSRLTVL.

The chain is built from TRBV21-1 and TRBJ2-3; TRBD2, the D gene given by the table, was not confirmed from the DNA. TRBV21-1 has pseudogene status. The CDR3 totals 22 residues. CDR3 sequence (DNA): TGTGCCAGCAGCAAAGGACCCGGCCGGACTAGCGGGATTTTTCCGGGCACAGATACGCAGTATTTT. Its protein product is CASSKGPGRTSGIFPGTDTQYF.

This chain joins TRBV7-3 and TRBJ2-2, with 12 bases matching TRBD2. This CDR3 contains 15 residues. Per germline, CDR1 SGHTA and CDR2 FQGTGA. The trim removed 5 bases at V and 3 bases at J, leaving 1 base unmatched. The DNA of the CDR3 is TGTGCCAGCAGCCGACTAGCGGGAGACACCGGGGAGCTGTTTTTT. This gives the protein CASSRLAGDTGELFF.

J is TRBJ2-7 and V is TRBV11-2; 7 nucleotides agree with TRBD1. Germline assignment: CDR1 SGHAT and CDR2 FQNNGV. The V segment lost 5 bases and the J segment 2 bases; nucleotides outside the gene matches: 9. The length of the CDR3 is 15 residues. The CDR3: CASSPRQGTAYEQYF. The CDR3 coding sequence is TGTGCCAGCAGCCCCCGACAGGGTACAGCCTACGAGCAGTACTTC.

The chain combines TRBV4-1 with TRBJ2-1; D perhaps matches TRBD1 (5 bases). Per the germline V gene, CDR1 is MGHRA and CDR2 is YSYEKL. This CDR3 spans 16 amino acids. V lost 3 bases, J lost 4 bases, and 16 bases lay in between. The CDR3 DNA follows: TGCGCCAGCAGCCAGATCAGACAGATGAAGTACAATGAGCAGTTCTTC. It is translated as CASSQIRQMKYNEQFF.

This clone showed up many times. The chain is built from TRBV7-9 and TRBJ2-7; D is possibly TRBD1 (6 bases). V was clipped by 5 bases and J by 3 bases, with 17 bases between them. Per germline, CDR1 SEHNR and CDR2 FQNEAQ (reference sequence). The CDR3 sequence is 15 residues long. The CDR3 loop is CASSTPSGGNYEQYF. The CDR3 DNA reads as TGTGCCAGCAGCACCCCGAGTGGGGGCAACTACGAGCAGTACTTC.

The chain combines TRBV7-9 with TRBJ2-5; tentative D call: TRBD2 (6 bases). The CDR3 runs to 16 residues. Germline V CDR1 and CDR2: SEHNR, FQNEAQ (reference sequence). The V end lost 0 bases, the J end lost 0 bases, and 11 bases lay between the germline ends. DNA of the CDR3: TGTGCCAGCAGCTTAGCCTCGGCGGGGTACCAAGAGACCCAGTACTTC. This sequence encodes CASSLASAGYQETQYF.

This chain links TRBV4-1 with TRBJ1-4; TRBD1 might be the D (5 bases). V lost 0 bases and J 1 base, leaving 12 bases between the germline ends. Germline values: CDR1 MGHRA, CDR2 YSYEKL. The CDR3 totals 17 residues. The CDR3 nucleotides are TGCGCCAGCAGCCAAGACGGCGTAGGGGTAACTAATGAAAAACTGTTTTTT. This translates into CASSQDGVGVTNEKLFF.

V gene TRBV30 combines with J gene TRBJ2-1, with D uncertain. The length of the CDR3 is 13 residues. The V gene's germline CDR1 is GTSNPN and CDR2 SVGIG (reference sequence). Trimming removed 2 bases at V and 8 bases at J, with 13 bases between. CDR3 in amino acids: CAWSRLGGHEQFF. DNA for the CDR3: TGTGCCTGGAGTCGACTCGGTGGACATGAGCAGTTCTTC.

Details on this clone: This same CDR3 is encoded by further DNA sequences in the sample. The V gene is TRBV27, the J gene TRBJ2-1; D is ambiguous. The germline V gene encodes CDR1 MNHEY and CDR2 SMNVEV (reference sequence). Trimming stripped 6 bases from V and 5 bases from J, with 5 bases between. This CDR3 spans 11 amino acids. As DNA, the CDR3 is TGTGCCAGCAGCACGAACAATGAGCAGTTCTTC. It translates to CASSTNNEQFF.

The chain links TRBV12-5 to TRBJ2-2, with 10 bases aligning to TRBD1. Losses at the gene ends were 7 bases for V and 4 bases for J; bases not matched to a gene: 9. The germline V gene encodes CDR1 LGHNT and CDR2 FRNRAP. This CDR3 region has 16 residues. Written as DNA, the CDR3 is TGTGCTAGTGCCCTCACCGGGACAGGGGTCACCGGGGAGCTGTTTTTT. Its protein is CASALTGTGVTGELFF. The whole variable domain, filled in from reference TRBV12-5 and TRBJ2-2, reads DARVTQTPRHKVTEMGQEVTMRCQPILGHNTVFWYRQTMMQGLELLAYFRNRAPLDDSGMPKDRFSAEMPDATLATLKIQPSEPRDSAVYFCASALTGTGVTGELFFGEGSRLTVL.

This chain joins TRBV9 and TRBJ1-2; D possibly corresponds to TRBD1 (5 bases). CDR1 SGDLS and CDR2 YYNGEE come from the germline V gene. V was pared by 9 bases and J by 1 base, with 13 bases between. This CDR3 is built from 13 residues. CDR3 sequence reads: CATTAGFNYGYTF. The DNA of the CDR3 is TGTGCCACCACTGCAGGGTTTAACTATGGCTACACCTTC.

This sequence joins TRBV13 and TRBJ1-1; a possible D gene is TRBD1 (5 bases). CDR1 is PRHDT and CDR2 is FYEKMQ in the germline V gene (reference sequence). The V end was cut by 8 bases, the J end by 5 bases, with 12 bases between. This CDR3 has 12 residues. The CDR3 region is CASLTVTTEAFF. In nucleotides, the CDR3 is TGTGCCAGCCTGACAGTGACAACTGAAGCTTTCTTT.

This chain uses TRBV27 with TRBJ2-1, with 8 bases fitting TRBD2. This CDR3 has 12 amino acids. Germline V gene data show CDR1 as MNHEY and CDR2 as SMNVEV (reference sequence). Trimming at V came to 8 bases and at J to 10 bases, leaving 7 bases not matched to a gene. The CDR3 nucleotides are TGTGCCAGCGCGGCGGGGGGACGGGAGCAGTTCTTC. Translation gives CASAAGGREQFF.